This T cell receptor beta chain was sequenced during a study of cytomegalovirus exposure and HLA in healthy donors. Study-wide results and caveats: Some highly shared sequence variants likely arose as a pipeline artifact. Researchers left out some V segments, among them TRBV6-2 and TRBV6-3, as indistinguishable.

In the case of this clone: What it recognizes is unknown.

V dropped 4 bases and J dropped 8; count of bases not matched to a gene: 15. This CDR3 is 18 amino acids long. In germline, CDR1 is SNHLY, CDR2 FYNNEI. Amplification used 60 Vbeta primers and 13 Jbeta primers. Produced via immunoSEQ multiplex PCR; TCRdb's table is partial and in-frame only. This listing includes 90,000 to 120,000 clones. Sample: PBMCs. The chain carries TRBV2 and TRBJ2-1, with 12 bases that match TRBD2. This TCR was sampled from a man over 45 in good health and CMV-seronegative. The CDR3 DNA sequence: TGTGCCAGCAGTGTGGGGGTTCTAGCGGGGGGGTTGTTAGATGAGCAGTTCTTC. Its translation: CASSVGVLAGGLLDEQFF.